This entry describes one TCR beta chain. One junction end does not reproduce the germline sequence, and a read error may be involved. The sample is drawn from a study of blood T cell repertoires in COVID-19. Whole-study context: PBMCs, B-cell-depleted T cells, or T cells were the source of the cDNA or gDNA that made up the material.

There are 12 residues in the CDR3. In the study's own analysis: Nucleated cell number was recorded as an estimate derived from reference gene primer amplification. TCRdb's table, derived via immunoSEQ multiplex PCR, lists solely in-frame clones and lacks some. V and J calls and clone size come straight from that table; D and trimming were deduced from the DNA. This sample carries hundreds of thousands of clones, roughly 85% of them seen once, and the ten largest clones take around 5%. Sequencing was done on a sample of PBMCs or T cells enriched from blood (not recorded which). The sequence came from a man between 35 and 55 years old who had been exposed to COVID-19. V and J are TRBV12-3 or TRBV12-4 and TRBJ2-1, with a possible D match to TRBD1 (5 bases). The CDR3 spells CASSFSDNQQFF. DNA of the CDR3: TGTGCCAGCAGTTTCTCGGACAATCAGCAGTTCTTC.